Listed below are T cell receptor beta chains from one sample, sequenced in a study of blood T cell repertoires in COVID-19. The table came from immunoSEQ multiplex PCR; TCRdb's copy has only in-frame clones and leaves some out. The sample includes under 120,000 clones, approximately 70% of them seen just once. The sample comprised peripheral blood. The receptors here all came from an elderly man with acute or convalescent COVID-19. Each CDR3 is given with its conserved first and last residue. Each record gives: D gene, clone size, V gene, J gene, CDR3 protein, CDR3 DNA. D genes are given only for firm matches. Size is omitted from some rows. Given values are once, few, many or a class for expanded clones.

>TRBD2|NA|TRBV19|TRBJ2-3
CASTLTSGKDTQYF
TGTGCCAGTACCTTGACTAGCGGAAAGGATACGCAGTATTTT
>NA|NA|TRBV5-1|TRBJ1-1
CASSFSPGNTEAFF
TGCGCCAGCAGCTTTTCCCCCGGGAACACTGAAGCTTTCTTT
>TRBD1|few|TRBV7-8|TRBJ1-5
CASSRTGNNQPQHF
TGTGCCAGCAGCCGGACAGGGAACAATCAGCCCCAGCATTTT
>NA|NA|TRBV19|TRBJ1-1
CASRYGENVAFF
TGTGCCAGTAGGTACGGTGAGAACGTAGCTTTCTTT
>NA|few|TRBV4-2|TRBJ1-3
CASSQDGVAGGNTIYF
TGTGCCAGCAGCCAAGATGGGGTGGCAGGGGGAAACACCATATATTTT
>TRBD2|NA|TRBV27|TRBJ2-5
CASTWGAGGPVETQYF
TGTGCCAGCACATGGGGGGCGGGAGGGCCGGTAGAGACCCAGTACTTC
>TRBD1|NA|TRBV10-3|TRBJ1-5
CATGTGAAYSNQPQHF
TGTGCCACGGGGACAGGGGCCGCTTATAGCAATCAGCCCCAGCATTTT
>NA|few|TRBV20-1|TRBJ1-1
CSARMGLEAFF
TGCAGTGCTAGGATGGGGCTTGAAGCTTTCTTT
>TRBD1|once|TRBV5-1|TRBJ1-1
CASSLAFLPGQGGTEAFF
TGCGCCAGCAGCTTGGCCTTCCTACCGGGACAGGGTGGCACTGAAGCTTTCTTT
>NA|few|TRBV5-6|TRBJ1-4
CASSPQGATGEKLFF
TGTGCCAGCAGCCCTCAAGGGGCCACTGGTGAAAAACTGTTTTTT
>TRBD1|NA|TRBV5-4|TRBJ2-4
CASSFQRGQGIIQYF
TGTGCCAGCAGCTTCCAAAGGGGGCAGGGGATCATTCAGTACTTC
>TRBD2|NA|TRBV14|TRBJ2-7
CASKVAGGYEQYF
TGTGCCAGCAAGGTAGCGGGAGGCTACGAGCAGTACTTC
>NA|NA|TRBV11-3|TRBJ2-5
CASSLDSLQETQYF
TGTGCCAGCAGCTTAGACAGTCTCCAAGAGACCCAGTACTTC
>TRBD2|NA|TRBV9|TRBJ2-1
CASTPRGTSGSYEQFF
TGTGCCAGCACCCCCAGGGGGACTAGCGGGAGTTATGAGCAGTTCTTC
>TRBD2|NA|TRBV27|TRBJ2-7
CASSSRTSGRANEQYF
TGTGCCAGCAGTTCCAGGACTAGCGGGAGGGCCAACGAGCAGTACTTC
>NA|NA|TRBV6-5|TRBJ1-1
CASSQRGMNTEAFF
TGTGCCAGCAGTCAGAGGGGGATGAACACTGAAGCTTTCTTT
>NA|NA|TRBV24-1|TRBJ1-5
CATSRGGGNNQPQHF
TGTGCCACCAGTCGAGGTGGGGGGAACAATCAGCCCCAGCATTTT
>TRBD1|NA|TRBV27|TRBJ1-1
CASITTGGTMNTEAFF
TGTGCCAGCATCACGACAGGGGGCACGATGAACACTGAAGCTTTCTTT
>NA|NA|TRBV20-1|TRBJ1-5
CSASSGEPHQPQHF
TGCAGTGCTAGTTCTGGTGAGCCTCATCAGCCCCAGCATTTT
>NA|NA|TRBV18|TRBJ2-5
CASSPSGGLVETQYF
TGTGCCAGCTCACCATCAGGGGGGTTGGTGGAGACCCAGTACTTC
>TRBD1|NA|TRBV27|TRBJ1-5
CASSKAQQGAYNQPQHF
TGTGCCAGCAGTAAAGCCCAACAGGGGGCCTATAATCAGCCCCAGCATTTT
>TRBD2|NA|TRBV28|TRBJ2-5
CASSFPARGGGETQYF
TGTGCCAGCAGTTTCCCAGCACGGGGGGGTGGAGAGACCCAGTACTTC
>NA|NA|TRBV21-1|TRBJ2-7
CASSDSFSGVHEQYF
TGTGCCAGCAGCGACTCTTTTTCAGGGGTCCACGAGCAGTACTTC
>NA|NA|TRBV11-3|TRBJ2-3
CASSREAGTQYF
TGTGCCAGCAGCCGAGAAGCCGGGACGCAGTATTTT
>TRBD2|NA|TRBV5-4|TRBJ2-7
CASSLGGSGSTYEQYF
TGTGCCAGCAGCTTGGGCGGTAGCGGGAGTACCTACGAGCAGTACTTC
>NA|NA|TRBV5-1|TRBJ2-3
CASSRDSAGDTQYF
TGCGCCAGCAGCCGGGACTCCGCGGGAGATACGCAGTATTTT
>NA|NA|TRBV4-2|TRBJ2-3
CASSQDWRESRRDTQYF
TGTGCCAGCAGCCAAGATTGGAGGGAGAGCCGTCGCGATACGCAGTATTTT
>TRBD1|NA|TRBV5-6|TRBJ2-1
CASSHDRARWNEQFF
TGTGCCAGCAGCCATGACAGGGCGAGATGGAATGAGCAGTTCTTC
>NA|NA|TRBV7-2|TRBJ1-4
CASSLERGFTTNEKLFF
TGTGCCAGCAGCTTAGAAAGGGGGTTCACAACTAATGAAAAACTGTTTTTT
>TRBD1|NA|TRBV11-2|TRBJ1-1
CASSYGTGLSTSTEAFF
TGTGCCAGCAGCTACGGGACAGGGTTGAGTACGAGCACTGAAGCTTTCTTT
>NA|NA|TRBV5-4|TRBJ2-7
CASSSGTASYEQYF
TGTGCCAGCAGCTCGGGGACTGCTAGCTACGAGCAGTACTTC
>TRBD2|NA|TRBV5-1|TRBJ2-5
CASSLQGGPETQYF
TGCGCCAGCAGCTTGCAGGGAGGGCCCGAGACCCAGTACTTC
>NA|once|TRBV5-6|TRBJ2-7
CASSDHYREFPSYEQYF
TGTGCCAGCAGCGACCACTACAGGGAATTCCCTTCCTACGAGCAGTACTTC
>NA|NA|TRBV11-2|TRBJ1-2
CASSPYRDSYTF
TGTGCCAGCAGCCCCTACAGGGACAGCTACACCTTC